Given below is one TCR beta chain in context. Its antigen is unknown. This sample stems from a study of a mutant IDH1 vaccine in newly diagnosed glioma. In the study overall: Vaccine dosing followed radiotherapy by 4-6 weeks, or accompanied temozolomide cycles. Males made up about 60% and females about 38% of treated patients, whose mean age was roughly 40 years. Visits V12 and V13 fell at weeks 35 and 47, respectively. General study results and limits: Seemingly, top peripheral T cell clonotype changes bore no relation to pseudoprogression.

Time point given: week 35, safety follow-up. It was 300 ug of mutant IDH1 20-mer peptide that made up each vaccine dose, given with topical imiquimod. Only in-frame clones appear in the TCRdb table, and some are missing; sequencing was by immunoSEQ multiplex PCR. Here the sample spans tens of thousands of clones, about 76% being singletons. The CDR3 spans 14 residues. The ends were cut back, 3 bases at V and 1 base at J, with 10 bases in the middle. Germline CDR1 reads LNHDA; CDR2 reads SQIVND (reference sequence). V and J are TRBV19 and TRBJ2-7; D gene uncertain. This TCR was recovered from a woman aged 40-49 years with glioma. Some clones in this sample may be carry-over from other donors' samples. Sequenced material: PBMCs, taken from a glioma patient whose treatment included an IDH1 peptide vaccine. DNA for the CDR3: TGTGCCAGTAGTATCACTACCGAATCCTACGAGCAGTACTTC. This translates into CASSITTESYEQYF.